Below, 10 T cell receptor beta chains from the same sample are listed, as sequenced in a study of shared clonotypes between healthy human individuals (dated by TCRdb to about 2020). Preparation of the library involved the immunoSEQ multiplex PCR assay. TCRdb mirrors the immuneACCESS table, restricted to in-frame sequences. Some clones are absent from its copies; in checked studies, under half trace to an unresolved V gene, and the reason for the others is unknown. The sample yields around 550,000 clones; 90% to 96% were counted once. The top ten clonotypes cover roughly 0.06% of the sample. Sequencing was performed on naive CD4+ T cells sorted from blood. Taken with the paper, the label for cell subset or site translates to: CD45RA+ positively selected. The receptors stem from a woman aged 25 to 39 in good health.

The chain has TRBV18 and TRBJ2-7; perhaps TRBD2 as D (5 bases). V dropped 3 bases and J dropped 0 bases, with 15 bases sitting between them. The CDR3 is made up of 16 amino acids. CDR1 is KGHSH and CDR2 is LQKENI in the germline V gene. Here the CDR3 DNA reads TGTGCCAGCTCACCCGATCGCGGGCGGAGCTCCTACGAGCAGTACTTC. Its protein product is CASSPDRGRSSYEQYF.

The rearrangement uses TRBV30 and TRBJ2-5, with 12 bases lining up with TRBD2. The germline CDR1 and CDR2 sequences are GTSNPN and SVGIG (reference sequence). CDR3 length: 15 amino acids. V dropped 3 bases and J dropped 5; count of bases not matched to a gene: 7. The CDR3 DNA sequence: TGTGCCTGGAGCCCCCGACTAGCGGGAGTTGAGACCCAGTACTTC. This encodes CAWSPRLAGVETQYF.

The chain joins TRBV28 to TRBJ2-5, with D possibly called TRBD1 or TRBD2 (5 bases each). Trimming left V 3 bases short and J 11 bases short, with 7 bases between. This CDR3 has 10 residues. Germline V gene lookup returns CDR1 MDHEN and CDR2 SYDVKM. The CDR3 loop reads CASSLGEQYF. CDR3 DNA: TGTGCCAGCAGTTTGGGGGAGCAGTACTTC. The full variable domain, with the rest looked up from reference TRBV28 and TRBJ2-5, is DVKVTQSSRYLVKRTGEKVFLECVQDMDHENMFWYRQDPGLGLRLIYFSYDVKMKEKGDIPEGYSVSREKKERFSLILESASTNQTSMYLCASSLGEQYFGPGTRLLVL.

This clone was observed a few times. The chain employs TRBV30 and TRBJ2-7, with TRBD1 matching over 10 bases. Germline loops: CDR1 GTSNPN, CDR2 SVGIG (reference sequence). The V segment lost 2 bases and the J segment 2 bases; nucleotides outside the gene matches: 6. The CDR3 spans 15 residues. The DNA for the CDR3 is TGTGCCTGGAGTATGGGACAGGGGACCACCTACGAGCAGTACTTC. It translates to CAWSMGQGTTYEQYF.

This clone appeared a single time. The chain carries TRBV18 and TRBJ2-7; D is possibly TRBD1 or TRBD2 (5 bases each). Trimming took 6 bases from V and 1 from J, leaving 22 bases between them. Germline V gives CDR1 KGHSH, CDR2 LQKENI. There are 17 residues in the CDR3. CDR3 residues: CASSYRFSGTQSYEQYF. In nucleotides, the CDR3 is TGTGCCAGCTCCTACCGCTTTTCCGGGACCCAATCCTACGAGCAGTACTTC.

The chain couples TRBV7-9 to TRBJ2-1; TRBD1 is a possible D gene (5 bases). The CDR3 loop spans 15 amino acids. Deletions cut 1 base from V and 7 bases from J, with 14 bases between. Germline lookup yields CDR1 SEHNR and CDR2 FQNEAQ (reference sequence). The CDR3 loop reads CASSLGGNPWNEQFF. The CDR3 DNA follows: TGTGCCAGCAGCTTAGGGGGCAACCCTTGGAATGAGCAGTTCTTC.

The V call is TRBV28, the J call TRBJ1-6, with D unresolved. Germline CDR1 and CDR2: MDHEN and SYDVKM. The CDR3 totals 14 residues. V was cut by 3 bases and J by 8 bases, with 11 bases left in between. DNA for the CDR3: TGTGCCAGCAGTTTTCTAGAGGAGGATTCACCCCTCCACTTT. The encoded protein is CASSFLEEDSPLHF.

The rearrangement joins TRBV11-2 to TRBJ2-3; 14 nucleotides agree with TRBD2. The CDR3 loop spans 18 amino acids. Per germline, CDR1 SGHAT and CDR2 FQNNGV. The J segment lost 6 bases and the V segment lost 5 bases, leaving 13 bases of the junction unmatched. This CDR3 reads CASSKRPGLAGEADTQYF. In DNA form, the CDR3 reads TGTGCCAGCAGCAAGCGACCGGGACTAGCGGGAGAAGCGGATACGCAGTATTTT.

The chain combines TRBV5-1 with TRBJ2-1; 12 positions match TRBD2. Trimming removed 6 bases from V and 7 bases from J; junction bases left unmatched: 8. Germline V gene lookup returns CDR1 SGHRS and CDR2 YFSETQ. The CDR3 runs 15 residues. In DNA form, the CDR3 reads TGCGCCAGCACCTATCTAGCGGGAGGGGGGAATGAGCAGTTCTTC. This gives the protein CASTYLAGGGNEQFF.

The V and J genes are TRBV28 and TRBJ2-7, with 9 bases fitting TRBD2. This CDR3 contains 15 residues. From germline, CDR1 is MDHEN and CDR2 SYDVKM. V gave up 0 bases and J gave up 2 bases; unmatched junction bases: 2. The chain's CDR3 is CASSLWASGTYEQYF. For the CDR3, the DNA is TGTGCCAGCAGTTTATGGGCTAGCGGGACCTACGAGCAGTACTTC.